This T cell receptor beta chain was recorded in a study of blood T cell repertoires in COVID-19. Overall study context: Material from acute and convalescent COVID-19 was sourced from the United States, Italy and Spain. T cells, B-cell-depleted T cells, or PBMCs provided the cDNA or gDNA that served as material.

Trimming took off 4 bases at V and 11 bases at J, with 17 bases between the two ends. Per germline, CDR1 MNHNY and CDR2 SVGAGI (reference sequence). The CDR3 has 13 amino acids. The table came from immunoSEQ multiplex PCR; TCRdb's copy has only in-frame clones and leaves some out. This sample yields around 300,000 clones, of which roughly 89% are seen a single time; 3% belongs to the top ten. The chain employs TRBV6-6 and TRBJ1-1, with D unclear. The sequenced material came from peripheral blood. The sequence was obtained from a woman in her 30s with active or convalescent COVID-19. CDR3: CASSSGNWERAFF. CDR3 coding DNA: TGTGCCAGCAGTTCCGGGAACTGGGAGCGGGCTTTCTTT.